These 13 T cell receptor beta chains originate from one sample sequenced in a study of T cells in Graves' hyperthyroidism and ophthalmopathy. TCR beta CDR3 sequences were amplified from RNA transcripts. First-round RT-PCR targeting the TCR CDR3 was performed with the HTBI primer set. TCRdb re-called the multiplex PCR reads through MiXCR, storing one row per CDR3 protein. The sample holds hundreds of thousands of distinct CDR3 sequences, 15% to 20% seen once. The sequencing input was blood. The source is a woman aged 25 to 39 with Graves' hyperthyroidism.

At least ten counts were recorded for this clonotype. The CDR3 DNA reads TGTGCCACCGTGGACTGGGACTATGGCTACACCTTC. This sequence encodes CATVDWDYGYTF. V and J are TRBV27 and TRBJ1-2; D not resolved. Germline CDR1 and CDR2: MNHEY and SMNVEV (reference sequence). Trimming left V 10 bases short and J 3 bases short, with 12 bases between. The CDR3 is 12 amino acids.

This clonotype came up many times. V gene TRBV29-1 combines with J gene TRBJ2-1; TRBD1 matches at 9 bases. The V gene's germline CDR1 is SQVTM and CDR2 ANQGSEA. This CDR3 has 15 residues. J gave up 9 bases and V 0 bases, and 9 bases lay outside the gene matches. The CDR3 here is CSVEDRGDRVGEQFF. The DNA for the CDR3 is TGCAGCGTTGAAGATAGGGGGGACAGGGTAGGTGAGCAGTTCTTC.

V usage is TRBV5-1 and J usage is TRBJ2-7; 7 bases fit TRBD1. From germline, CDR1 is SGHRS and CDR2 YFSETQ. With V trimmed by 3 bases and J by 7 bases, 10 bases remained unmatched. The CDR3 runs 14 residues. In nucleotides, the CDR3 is TGCGCCAGCAGCTGGGGACAGCTCACGGGAGAGCAGTACTTC. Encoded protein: CASSWGQLTGEQYF.

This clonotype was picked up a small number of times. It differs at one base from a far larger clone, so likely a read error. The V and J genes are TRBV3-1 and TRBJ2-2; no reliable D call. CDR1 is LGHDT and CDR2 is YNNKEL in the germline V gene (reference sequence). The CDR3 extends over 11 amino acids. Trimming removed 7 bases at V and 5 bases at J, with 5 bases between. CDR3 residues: CASTLTGELFF. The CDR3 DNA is TGTGCCAGCACCTTAACCGGGGAGCTGTTTTTT.

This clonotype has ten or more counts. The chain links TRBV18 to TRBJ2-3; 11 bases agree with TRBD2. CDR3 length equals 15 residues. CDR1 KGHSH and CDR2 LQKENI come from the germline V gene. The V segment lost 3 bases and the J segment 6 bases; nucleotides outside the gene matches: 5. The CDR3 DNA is TGTGCCAGCTCACCGCGACTAGCGGGGCCCGATACGCAGTATTTT. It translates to CASSPRLAGPDTQYF.

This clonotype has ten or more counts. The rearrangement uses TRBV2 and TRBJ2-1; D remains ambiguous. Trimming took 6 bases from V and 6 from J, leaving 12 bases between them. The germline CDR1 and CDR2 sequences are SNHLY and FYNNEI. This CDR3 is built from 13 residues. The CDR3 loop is CASSPRTINEQFF. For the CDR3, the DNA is TGTGCCAGCAGCCCGCGGACCATCAATGAGCAGTTCTTC. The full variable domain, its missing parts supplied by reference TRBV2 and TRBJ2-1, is EPEVTQTPSHQVTQMGQEVILRCVPISNHLYFYWYRQILGQKVEFLVSFYNNEISEKSEIFDDQFSVERPDGSNFTLKIRSTKLEDSAMYFCASSPRTINEQFFGPGTRLTVL.

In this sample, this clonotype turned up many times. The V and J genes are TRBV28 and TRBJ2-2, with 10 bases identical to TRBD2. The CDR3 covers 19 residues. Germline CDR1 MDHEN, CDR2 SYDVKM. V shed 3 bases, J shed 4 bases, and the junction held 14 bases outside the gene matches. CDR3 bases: TGTGCCAGCAGTTTCCCGACTAGCGGGCAGTCGGGGGCCACCGGGGAGCTGTTTTTT. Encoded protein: CASSFPTSGQSGATGELFF. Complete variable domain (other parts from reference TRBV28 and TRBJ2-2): DVKVTQSSRYLVKRTGEKVFLECVQDMDHENMFWYRQDPGLGLRLIYFSYDVKMKEKGDIPEGYSVSREKKERFSLILESASTNQTSMYLCASSFPTSGQSGATGELFFGEGSRLTVL.

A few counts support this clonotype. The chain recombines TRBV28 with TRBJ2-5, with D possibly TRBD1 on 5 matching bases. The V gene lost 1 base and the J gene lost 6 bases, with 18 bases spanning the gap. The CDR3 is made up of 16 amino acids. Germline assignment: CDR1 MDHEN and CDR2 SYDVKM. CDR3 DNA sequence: TGTGCCAGCAGTTTATATTTTCCCAGGGATGGAAAGACCCAGTACTTC. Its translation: CASSLYFPRDGKTQYF.

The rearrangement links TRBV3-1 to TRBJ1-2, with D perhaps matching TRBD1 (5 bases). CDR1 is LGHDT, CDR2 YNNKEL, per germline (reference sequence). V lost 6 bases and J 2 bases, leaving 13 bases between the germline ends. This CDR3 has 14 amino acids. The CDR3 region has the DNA TGTGCCAGCAGGGGAAGGGGCCTCAACTATGGCTACACCTTC. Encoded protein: CASRGRGLNYGYTF. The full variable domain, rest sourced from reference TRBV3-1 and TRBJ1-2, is DTAVSQTPKYLVTQMGNDKSIKCEQNLGHDTMYWYKQDSKKFLKIMFSYNNKELIINETVPNRFSPKSPDKAHLNLHINSLELGDSAVYFCASRGRGLNYGYTFGSGTRLTVV.

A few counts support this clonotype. Written as DNA, the CDR3 is TGTGCCAGCAGTTTAGATCTGGGTACGAATACGCAGTATTTT. The encoded protein is CASSLDLGTNTQYF. J is TRBJ2-3 and V is TRBV27, with D hard to call. The V end lost 2 bases, the J end lost 7 bases, and 13 bases lay between the germline ends. Germline V lookup: CDR1 MNHEY, CDR2 SMNVEV (reference sequence). The CDR3 contains 14 residues.

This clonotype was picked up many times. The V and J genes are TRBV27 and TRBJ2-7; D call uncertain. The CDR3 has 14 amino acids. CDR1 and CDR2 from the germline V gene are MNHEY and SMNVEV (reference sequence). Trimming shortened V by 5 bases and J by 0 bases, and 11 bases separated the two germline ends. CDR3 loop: CASSPRLDSYEQYF. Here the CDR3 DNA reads TGTGCCAGCAGTCCTCGGTTAGACTCCTACGAGCAGTACTTC.

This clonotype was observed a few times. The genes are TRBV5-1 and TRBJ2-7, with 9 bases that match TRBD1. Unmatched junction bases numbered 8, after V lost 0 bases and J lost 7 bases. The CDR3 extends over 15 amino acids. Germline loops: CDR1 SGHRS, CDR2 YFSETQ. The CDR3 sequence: CASSLGGQGGWEQYF. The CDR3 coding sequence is TGCGCCAGCAGCTTGGGGGGACAGGGAGGCTGGGAGCAGTACTTC.

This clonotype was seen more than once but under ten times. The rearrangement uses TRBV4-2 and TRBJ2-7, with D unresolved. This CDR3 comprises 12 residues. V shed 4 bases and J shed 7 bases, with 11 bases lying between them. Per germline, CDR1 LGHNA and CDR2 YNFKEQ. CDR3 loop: CASSPGYGEQYF. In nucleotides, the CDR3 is TGTGCCAGCAGCCCGGGTTACGGTGAGCAGTACTTC.